The present entry profiles one T cell receptor beta chain with its context. Its antigen is still unknown. The table came from immunoSEQ multiplex PCR; TCRdb's copy has only in-frame clones and leaves some out. The repertoire holds roughly 150,000 clones, less than 90% seen once, with around 3.4% in the top ten. This record comes from a study of cytomegalovirus exposure and HLA in healthy donors. Study details: A later analysis reported the 120 or so validation repertoires used the same platform as the roughly 700 first-cohort repertoires. Points from the study as a whole: Reportedly, cytomegalovirus status was diagnosed with high sensitivity and specificity. Specificity for CMV antigens was confirmed in vitro for a few of the CMV-associated chains. Overall, approximately 150 TCR beta chains were annotated as cytomegalovirus-associated.

The CDR3 length is 15 residues. The trim removed 2 bases at V and 2 bases at J, leaving 6 bases unmatched. Germline V lookup: CDR1 SGHTA, CDR2 FQGNSA. The source material was PBMCs. This sequence originates from a woman younger than 35 in good health and CMV-seropositive. J is TRBJ2-7 and V is TRBV7-2; TRBD2 aligns across 7 bases. In nucleotides, the CDR3 is TGTGCCAGCAGCTTATCACCGGGAGGAACCTACGAGCAGTACTTC. This translates into CASSLSPGGTYEQYF.